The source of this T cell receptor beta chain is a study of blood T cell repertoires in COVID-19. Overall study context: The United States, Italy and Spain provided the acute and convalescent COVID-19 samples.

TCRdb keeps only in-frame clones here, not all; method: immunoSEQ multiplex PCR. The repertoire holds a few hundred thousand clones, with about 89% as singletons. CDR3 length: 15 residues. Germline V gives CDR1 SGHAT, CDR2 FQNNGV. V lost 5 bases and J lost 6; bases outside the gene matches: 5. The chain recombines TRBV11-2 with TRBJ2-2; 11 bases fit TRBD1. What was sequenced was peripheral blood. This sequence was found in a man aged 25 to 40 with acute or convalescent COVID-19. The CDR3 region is CASSLSGQGAGELFF. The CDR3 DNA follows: TGTGCCAGCAGCCTATCGGGACAGGGGGCCGGGGAGCTGTTTTTT.